This entry features one T cell receptor beta chain sequence. Its antigen remains unknown. The assay was immunoSEQ multiplex PCR, and TCRdb's table has in-frame clones only and misses some. The table records about 160,000 clones, approximately 92% of them present only once. This sample stems from a study of T cell responses to AZD1222 COVID-19 vaccine. Study-wide points: Repertoire sampling happened only post peak T cell response. CD4 TCRs associated with vaccination spanned spike, dominating at 160-218 and 743-854.

This CDR3 is 13 amino acids long. Germline-derived CDR1 and CDR2 are KGHDR and SFDVKD. Losses at the gene ends were 8 bases for V and 10 bases for J; bases not matched to a gene: 9. This sequence originates from an adult who received the AZD1222 COVID-19 vaccine. This sequence joins TRBV24-1 and TRBJ2-1; TRBD2 agrees at 8 bases. The sequencing here drew on peripheral blood, taken 28 days after the second AZD1222 dose. Here the CDR3 DNA reads TGTGCCACCAACAGCGGGAGTGCGGTAGAGCAGTTCTTC. Protein: CATNSGSAVEQFF.